This T cell receptor (beta chain) was identified during a study of CD8+CD57+ T cells in acquired aplastic anemia. Study information: Each DNA sample taken from sorted CD4+ and CD8+ cells came to about 3.4 ug on average. Healthy donors yielded some 10 million CD4+ cell reads on average. The study, taken as a whole, reports: Controls did not differ significantly from patients in CD8+ Simpson's diversity. About 27 shared CD8+ CDR3s appeared highly expressed within patients' immunodominant clones.

Genomic DNA served as template for TCR beta VDJ and CDR3 profiling. TCRdb passed the reads through MiXCR, listing each CDR3 protein once. The sample records just over 400,000 distinct CDR3 sequences, about two thirds being singletons. About this clonotype itself: Its antigen is not known.

Germline CDR1 SNHLY, CDR2 FYNNEI. The CDR3 contains 12 residues. V lost 6 bases to trimming and J lost 4 bases, with 8 bases between them. This TCR derives from a human donor in good health, serving as a control. The chain employs TRBV2 and TRBJ2-3, with D perhaps TRBD1 or TRBD2 (5 bases each). Sequencing was performed on sorted CD4+, CD8+, or CD8+CD57+ T cells (not recorded which) from PBMCs. DNA for the CDR3: TGTGCCAGCAGGGGGGATCCAGATACGCAGTATTTT. Translating gives CASRGDPDTQYF.